The 8 T cell receptor beta chains reported below all come from one sample, sequenced in a study of shared clonotypes between healthy human individuals. Assay: immunoSEQ multiplex PCR; the TCRdb copy retains only in-frame clones and omits some. Of 800,000 to 950,000 clones in the sample, about 96% are singletons; the top ten hold less than 0.3%. It was CD45RO-negative cells, positively selected for CCR7, that made up naive CD8 cells, with terminally differentiated effector memory CD45RA+ cells excluded. Sequences were obtained from naive CD8+ T cells sorted from blood. These receptor sequences come from a man in his thirties or forties in good health.

V usage is TRBV29-1 and J usage is TRBJ2-3; the match to TRBD2 covers 7 bases. Germline CDR1 reads SQVTM; CDR2 reads ANQGSEA. The V and J ends lost 4 bases and 4 bases, in that order; junction bases with no gene match: 8. This CDR3 comprises 14 residues. The CDR3 DNA follows: TGCAGCGTTGGACTAGCCGGGATGTCAGATACGCAGTATTTT. As protein: CSVGLAGMSDTQYF.

V is TRBV6-4 and J is TRBJ2-7, with a weak D call TRBD2 (7 bases). Germline-derived CDR1 and CDR2 are MRHNA and SNTAGT. CDR3 length: 14 amino acids. The V end was cut by 8 bases, the J end by 0 bases, with 14 bases between. CDR3: CASLEGGTSYEQYF. The CDR3 coding sequence is TGTGCCAGCTTGGAGGGGGGGACCTCCTACGAGCAGTACTTC.

The V and J genes are TRBV7-9 and TRBJ2-7; 9 nucleotides match TRBD2. V shed 6 bases and J 3 bases; nucleotides not matched to a gene: 9. Germline V gives CDR1 SEHNR, CDR2 FQNEAQ (reference sequence). The CDR3 loop spans 15 amino acids. In nucleotides, the CDR3 is TGTGCCAGCAGGCCACCGGGACTAGCTTTCTACGAGCAGTACTTC. Its translation is CASRPPGLAFYEQYF.

The rearrangement joins TRBV11-2 to TRBJ2-2, with 8 bases aligning to TRBD1. CDR3 length: 16 residues. Germline V gene sequence: CDR1 SGHAT, CDR2 FQNNGV. The J segment lost 7 bases and the V segment lost 0 bases, leaving 7 bases of the junction unmatched. The CDR3 reads CASSLDWTGWNGELFF. In DNA, the CDR3 is TGTGCCAGCAGCTTAGATTGGACAGGGTGGAACGGGGAGCTGTTTTTT.

The V and J genes are TRBV30 and TRBJ2-7; no reliable D call. Deletions cut 8 bases from V and 2 bases from J, with 13 bases between. This CDR3 has 12 amino acids. CDR1 and CDR2 from the germline V gene are GTSNPN and SVGIG (reference sequence). The DNA for the CDR3 is TGTGCCCTGATCGGAGCAACCTACGAGCAGTACTTC. Residues: CALIGATYEQYF. The full variable domain, in which reference TRBV30 and TRBJ2-7 provide the parts outside the CDR3, is SQTIHQWPATLVQPVGSPLSLECTVEGTSNPNLYWYRQAAGRGLQLLFYSVGIGQISSEVPQNLSASRPQDRQFILSSKKLLLSDSGFYLCALIGATYEQYFGPGTRLTVT.

The J gene is TRBJ2-7, the V gene TRBV6-1; the D is unclear. This CDR3 is built from 15 residues. Per germline, CDR1 MNHNS and CDR2 SASEGT. The V gene lost 1 base and the J gene lost 0 bases, with 10 bases spanning the gap. The CDR3 loop reads CASSEVGSSSYEQYF. The CDR3 DNA reads as TGTGCCAGCAGTGAAGTTGGCAGCAGCTCCTACGAGCAGTACTTC.

The V call is TRBV7-3, the J call TRBJ2-1, with D unclear. V lost 1 base and J lost 0, with 10 bases in between. The CDR3 is made up of 16 amino acids. The V gene's germline CDR1 is SGHTA and CDR2 FQGTGA. CDR3 nucleotides: TGTGCCAGCAGCTTAAGGGTCAGTTTCTCCTACAATGAGCAGTTCTTC. It specifies CASSLRVSFSYNEQFF.

The V gene is TRBV7-9, the J gene TRBJ2-2; 7 bases align to TRBD1. J gave up 7 bases and V 3 bases, and 8 bases lay outside the gene matches. CDR1 and CDR2 from the germline V gene are SEHNR and FQNEAQ (reference sequence). CDR3 length: 15 amino acids. This CDR3 reads CASSFRQGEVGELFF. As DNA, the CDR3 is TGTGCCAGCAGCTTTAGACAGGGTGAGGTCGGGGAGCTGTTTTTT.